This record looks at one T cell receptor beta chain sequence and its context. Its cognate antigen is unknown. This sample stems from a study of T cell responses to AZD1222 COVID-19 vaccine. The overall study: Second-dose timings of about 4 or about 12 weeks were pooled. Study-level findings and limits: Baseline seropositivity characterized only a handful of AZD1222 recipients. Vaccine-associated CD4 TCRs ranged over spike, dominating at 160-218 and 743-854. In the spike-specific TCR repertoire, nearly half reportedly target unmutated variant regions.

Generated by immunoSEQ multiplex PCR, the TCRdb table keeps only in-frame clones and is missing some. Of around 130,000 clones in the sample, 90% to 95% were seen once. Germline V lookup: CDR1 DFQATT, CDR2 SNEGSKA (reference sequence). CDR3 length: 18 residues. Trimming cost V 3 bases and J 0 bases; bases outside gene matches: 16. The sample was peripheral blood, taken on day 0 of AZD1222 vaccination. The gene calls are TRBV20-1 and TRBJ1-2; 7 nucleotides align to TRBD1. This sequence originates from an adult in good health. CDR3 in amino acids: CSASPAMTGPLPNYGYTF. In nucleotides, the CDR3 is TGCAGTGCTAGTCCCGCCATGACAGGGCCCCTACCTAACTATGGCTACACCTTC.